The present T cell receptor (beta chain) was sequenced within a study of T cells after yellow fever vaccination. V was cut by 0 bases and J by 0 bases, with 16 bases left in between. The germline V gene encodes CDR1 SQVTM and CDR2 ANQGSEA. The CDR3 is 17 residues long. Via MiXCR, TCRdb re-called the 5' RACE reads, giving one row per CDR3 protein. Here the sample spans more than 250,000 distinct CDR3 sequences, around 7.3% being singletons. The sequence was obtained from a young man who received the YFV17D yellow fever vaccine. Sequences were derived from PBMCs, sampled around 45 days after the first yellow fever vaccination. This chain links TRBV29-1 with TRBJ2-3; tentatively, D is TRBD2 (6 bases). The CDR3 nucleotides read TGCAGCGTTGAAGATCGGGCTGGAGGGTCTAGCACAGATACGCAGTATTTT. It encodes CSVEDRAGGSSTDTQYF.